A selection of T cell receptor beta chains follows, all from one sample in a study of PD-1 blockade in classical Hodgkin lymphoma. The assay was immunoSEQ multiplex PCR, and TCRdb's table has in-frame clones only and misses some. This table has some 60,000 clones, roughly 90% appearing once. This specimen consisted of peripheral blood mononuclear cells (PBMCs), obtained at baseline. Source of these receptors: a human donor with classical Hodgkin lymphoma. The CDR3 runs from the conserved cysteine through the conserved F or W. Fields, in order: J gene, V gene, CDR3 protein.

J gene: TRBJ1-1
V gene: TRBV5-4
CDR3 protein: CASSWETGGTEAFF

J gene: TRBJ2-7
V gene: TRBV21-1
CDR3 protein: CASSTGQGHEQYF

J gene: TRBJ1-1
V gene: TRBV7-2
CDR3 protein: CASSLDLGRQAFF

J gene: TRBJ2-1
V gene: TRBV10-1
CDR3 protein: CASSEPSGGSSYNEQFF

J gene: TRBJ2-1
V gene: TRBV7-9
CDR3 protein: CASSLVGQGAEEQFF

J gene: TRBJ2-3
V gene: TRBV28
CDR3 protein: CASSYETAMDTDTQYF

J gene: TRBJ2-1
V gene: TRBV28
CDR3 protein: CASRSRGYNEQFF

J gene: TRBJ1-4
V gene: TRBV5-1
CDR3 protein: CASSLGVRDYEKLFF

J gene: TRBJ2-7
V gene: TRBV5-1
CDR3 protein: CASSLVGSYYEQYF

J gene: TRBJ2-2
V gene: TRBV2
CDR3 protein: CASSVQAGGELFF

J gene: TRBJ2-7
V gene: TRBV29-1
CDR3 protein: CSATPAGVIEQYF

J gene: TRBJ2-7
V gene: TRBV6-1
CDR3 protein: CASSLGTSYEQYF

J gene: TRBJ2-1
V gene: TRBV4-2
CDR3 protein: CASSQVLTGTSGSRGEQFF

J gene: TRBJ2-3
V gene: TRBV13
CDR3 protein: CASSLLAASTDTQYF

J gene: TRBJ1-2
V gene: TRBV4-1
CDR3 protein: CASSHHGGDGYTF

J gene: TRBJ1-1
V gene: TRBV19
CDR3 protein: CASSIPQGVWTEAFF

J gene: TRBJ2-1
V gene: TRBV10-3
CDR3 protein: CAISEGGKQFF

J gene: TRBJ2-5
V gene: TRBV14
CDR3 protein: CASSALAGTETQYF

J gene: TRBJ2-2
V gene: TRBV5-1
CDR3 protein: CASSLLAGTGELFF

J gene: TRBJ2-1
V gene: TRBV18
CDR3 protein: CASSPWRGVGNEQFF

J gene: TRBJ2-1
V gene: TRBV5-8
CDR3 protein: CASSPGVGQGRYNEQFF

J gene: TRBJ2-2
V gene: TRBV10-2
CDR3 protein: CASSEDRETLARGPTGELFF

J gene: TRBJ2-7
V gene: TRBV28
CDR3 protein: CASRFRGAGYEQYF

J gene: TRBJ2-1
V gene: TRBV2
CDR3 protein: CASSEVWRGSSYNEQFF

J gene: TRBJ2-1
V gene: TRBV6-5
CDR3 protein: CASSYNRDRQFF

J gene: TRBJ2-7
V gene: TRBV7-2
CDR3 protein: CASSPRGGYEQYF

J gene: TRBJ2-5
V gene: TRBV5-4
CDR3 protein: CASSLSAGEETQYF

J gene: TRBJ2-7
V gene: TRBV7-9
CDR3 protein: CASSLDRGPVYF

J gene: TRBJ1-2
V gene: TRBV5-4
CDR3 protein: CASSLGPGGANYGYTF

J gene: TRBJ1-1
V gene: TRBV2
CDR3 protein: CASSQEMNTEAFF

J gene: TRBJ1-1
V gene: TRBV9
CDR3 protein: CASSVTIDKGGTEAFF

J gene: TRBJ2-5
V gene: TRBV25-1
CDR3 protein: CASSEWDQETQYF

J gene: TRBJ2-1
V gene: TRBV5-4
CDR3 protein: CASSSPADSYNEQFF

J gene: TRBJ2-3
V gene: TRBV28
CDR3 protein: CASSHRRGSGGSSTDTQYF

J gene: TRBJ2-5
V gene: TRBV28
CDR3 protein: CASRPSGTVQQYF

J gene: TRBJ2-7
V gene: TRBV7-9
CDR3 protein: CASSLAGTVREQYF

J gene: TRBJ1-3
V gene: TRBV2
CDR3 protein: CASARDFTIYF

J gene: TRBJ2-1
V gene: TRBV30
CDR3 protein: CAWSVTYYDEQFF

J gene: TRBJ2-7
V gene: TRBV5-4
CDR3 protein: CASSQQKSSSYEQYF

J gene: TRBJ2-3
V gene: TRBV14
CDR3 protein: CASNPRGTVDTQYF

J gene: TRBJ2-4
V gene: TRBV11-2
CDR3 protein: CASSLAHFAGVMFKNIQYF

J gene: TRBJ1-6
V gene: TRBV6-5
CDR3 protein: CASGSTDISLHF

J gene: TRBJ1-1
V gene: TRBV5-8
CDR3 protein: CASSSSMNTEAFF

J gene: TRBJ2-7
V gene: TRBV27
CDR3 protein: CASSFQTYGTATPPIYEQYF

J gene: TRBJ2-3
V gene: TRBV7-8
CDR3 protein: CASSLSSGRTDTQYF

J gene: TRBJ2-1
V gene: TRBV18
CDR3 protein: CASSPQGAGGIKNEQFF

J gene: TRBJ1-3
V gene: TRBV5-5
CDR3 protein: CASSLASFPGTGGVNTIYF

J gene: TRBJ1-1
V gene: TRBV28
CDR3 protein: CASSFLGVRRSEAFF

J gene: TRBJ2-7
V gene: TRBV5-1
CDR3 protein: CASSPGGSGAYEQYF

J gene: TRBJ2-1
V gene: TRBV10-3
CDR3 protein: CAIRTAGGNEQFF

J gene: TRBJ1-3
V gene: TRBV2
CDR3 protein: CASRKGGAGGNTIYF

J gene: TRBJ2-1
V gene: TRBV13
CDR3 protein: CASSPSGTGWNEQFF

J gene: TRBJ1-5
V gene: TRBV5-6
CDR3 protein: CASSLGGSSNQPQHF